Following are 21 T cell receptor beta chains from one sample sequenced in a study of spatial heterogeneity in lung cancer. Time point given: sample taken at primary tumor resection. From tumor, nontumor lung or frozen PBMC, whole RNA was taken unsorted for sequencing. Using its own MiXCR run on the 5' RACE reads, TCRdb lists one record per CDR3 protein. Among 20,000 to 30,000 distinct CDR3 sequences, 4% to 6% were seen once, and the ten largest hold around 5.2%. The sequencing used PBMCs, collected at surgery. The source is a male donor with early-stage non-small cell lung cancer.

This clonotype has at least ten counts. This chain links TRBV29-1 with TRBJ2-6; D is undetermined. CDR1 and CDR2 from the germline V gene are SQVTM and ANQGSEA. The CDR3 runs to 14 residues. Trimming pared 6 bases from V and 0 bases from J, leaving 9 bases between. Written as DNA, the CDR3 is TGCAGCGTCGCGCCCGTCTCTGGGGCCAACGTCCTGACTTTC. This translates into CSVAPVSGANVLTF. The full variable domain, completed using reference TRBV29-1 and TRBJ2-6, is SAVISQKPSRDICQRGTSLTIQCQVDSQVTMMFWYRQQPGQSLTLIATANQGSEATYESGFVIDKFPISRPNLTFSTLTVSNMSPEDSSIYLCSVAPVSGANVLTFGAGSRLTVL.

This clonotype appeared many times. The chain links TRBV20-1 to TRBJ2-3; D assignment may be TRBD1 or TRBD2 (5 bases each). The germline V and J ends were trimmed by 1 base and 4 bases, with 15 bases remaining between them. The germline V gene encodes CDR1 DFQATT and CDR2 SNEGSKA (reference sequence). The CDR3 runs to 15 residues. The CDR3 region is CSARGGTGVPDTQYF. CDR3 sequence (DNA): TGCAGTGCTAGAGGTGGGACCGGGGTCCCAGATACGCAGTATTTT.

This clonotype appeared many times. The chain employs TRBV1 and TRBJ2-1; the table calls TRBD1, which could not be checked here. TRBV1 is designated a pseudogene. The CDR3 is 17 residues long. CDR3 residues: CTSSQSGPGQINNEQFF. The CDR3 nucleotides are TGCACCAGCAGCCAATCCGGACCGGGACAGATAAACAATGAGCAGTTCTTC.

This clonotype was picked up many times. Written as DNA, the CDR3 is TGCAGTGCTAAGGGATGGGGGGACTCAACTAATGAAAAACTGTTTTTT. Amino acid sequence: CSAKGWGDSTNEKLFF. This chain connects TRBV20-1 to TRBJ1-4, with D tentatively TRBD1 (5 bases). V lost 4 bases and J lost 0, with 15 bases in between. Germline CDR1 and CDR2: DFQATT and SNEGSKA (reference sequence). The CDR3 spans 16 residues.

This clonotype was seen at least ten times. The DNA for the CDR3 is TGTGCCAGCAACCGGGGCTCCCTGAACACTGAAGCTTTCTTT. This encodes CASNRGSLNTEAFF. The J gene is TRBJ1-1, the V gene TRBV12-3 or TRBV12-4; possible D gene TRBD1, 5 bases. CDR3 length equals 14 residues. Trimming left V 7 bases short and J 0 bases short, with 12 bases between.

This clonotype was recorded many times. The chain joins TRBV5-8 to TRBJ2-4, with a tentative D call TRBD2 (6 bases). The CDR3 sequence is 17 residues long. With 4 bases removed from V and 0 bases from J, the gap between germline ends came to 17 bases. Per the germline V gene, CDR1 is SGHTS and CDR2 is YDEGEE. The CDR3 nucleotides are TGTGCCAGCAGCCCAACCGGGAGCCCACTAGCCAAAAACATTCAGTACTTC. It yields the protein CASSPTGSPLAKNIQYF. Together with reference TRBV5-8 and TRBJ2-4, the CDR3 gives the full variable domain: EAGVTQSPTHLIKTRGQQATLRCSPISGHTSVYWYQQALGLGLQFLLWYDEGEERNRGNFPPRFSGRQFPNYSSELNVNALELEDSALYLCASSPTGSPLAKNIQYFGAGTRLSVL.

This clonotype was seen a handful of times. The chain uses TRBV3-1 and TRBJ2-2; TRBD1 or TRBD2 may be the D gene (5 bases each). Trimming removed 4 bases from V and 6 bases from J, with 12 bases in between. Germline values: CDR1 LGHDT, CDR2 YNNKEL (reference sequence). CDR3 size: 14 residues. In nucleotides, the CDR3 is TGTGCCAGCAGCCGGGCCTGGGGGTCCGGGGAGCTGTTTTTT. Protein sequence: CASSRAWGSGELFF.

The sample holds many counts of this clonotype. The rearrangement uses TRBV4-2 and TRBJ2-7, with TRBD2 matching 13 bases. CDR1 is LGHNA and CDR2 is YNFKEQ in the germline V gene. The CDR3 consists of 15 residues. The J segment lost 6 bases and the V segment lost 1 base, leaving 3 bases of the junction unmatched. CDR3 nucleotide sequence: TGTGCCAGCAGCCAAGTGGGACTAGCGGGACGCGAGCAGTACTTC. It translates to CASSQVGLAGREQYF.

This clonotype appeared many times. The rearrangement joins TRBV7-2 to TRBJ1-1, with a tentative D call TRBD1 (6 bases). V was clipped by 1 base and J by 3 bases, with 12 bases between them. The CDR3 length is 15 residues. Per germline, CDR1 SGHTA and CDR2 FQGNSA. CDR3: CASSLEGGRDTEAFF. The CDR3 region has the DNA TGTGCCAGCAGCTTAGAGGGGGGAAGAGACACTGAAGCTTTCTTT.

This clonotype was detected a few times. This chain links TRBV28 with TRBJ2-1; 9 bases are a match to TRBD1. Germline V CDR1 and CDR2: MDHEN, SYDVKM. The CDR3 has 14 residues. V lost 6 bases, J lost 6 bases, and 6 bases stayed unmatched. CDR3 in amino acids: CASRSGQGGNEQFF. CDR3 coding DNA: TGTGCCAGCAGGTCGGGACAGGGTGGCAATGAGCAGTTCTTC. The complete variable domain, with remaining parts taken from reference TRBV28 and TRBJ2-1, reads DVKVTQSSRYLVKRTGEKVFLECVQDMDHENMFWYRQDPGLGLRLIYFSYDVKMKEKGDIPEGYSVSREKKERFSLILESASTNQTSMYLCASRSGQGGNEQFFGPGTRLTVL.

This clonotype appeared many times. The chain employs TRBV12-3 or TRBV12-4 and TRBJ1-1; D uncertain. The CDR3 contains 15 residues. Trimming stripped 2 bases from V and 3 bases from J, with 13 bases between. The chain's CDR3 is CASSLRASRDTEAFF. Written as DNA, the CDR3 is TGTGCCAGCAGTTTAAGGGCTTCTCGGGACACTGAAGCTTTCTTT.

This clonotype appeared many times. This chain joins TRBV7-9 and TRBJ2-1, with 11 bases identical to TRBD2. The CDR3 covers 17 residues. CDR1 and CDR2 (germline): SEHNR, FQNEAQ (reference sequence). V dropped 2 bases and J dropped 3; count of bases not matched to a gene: 6. CDR3 sequence reads: CASSLFLAGGVYNEQFF. The CDR3 bases are TGTGCCAGCAGCTTATTTCTAGCGGGGGGCGTCTACAATGAGCAGTTCTTC.

This clonotype was recorded at least ten times. The V gene is TRBV19, the J gene TRBJ2-2; the D is unclear. Looked up from germline, CDR1 is LNHDA and CDR2 is SQIVND (reference sequence). The CDR3 is made up of 14 amino acids. The germline V and J ends were trimmed by 6 bases and 7 bases, with 15 bases remaining between them. CDR3 residues: CASRTGHVGGELFF. The CDR3 DNA follows: TGTGCCAGTAGGACGGGTCATGTAGGCGGGGAGCTGTTTTTT.

At least ten counts were recorded for this clonotype. The V call is TRBV7-9, the J call TRBJ2-7, with 8 nucleotides matching TRBD2. From germline, CDR1 is SEHNR and CDR2 FQNEAQ (reference sequence). The CDR3 is 15 amino acids. After removal of 4 bases from V and 2 bases from J, the junction contained 7 bases not matched to a gene. CDR3 residues: CASSSSGGPAYEQYF. The CDR3 DNA reads as TGTGCCAGCAGCTCAAGCGGGGGTCCCGCCTACGAGCAGTACTTC.

The J gene is TRBJ2-3, the V gene TRBV20-1, with D tentatively TRBD1 or TRBD2 (5 bases each). CDR3 length: 14 residues. V was trimmed by 5 bases and J by 2 bases, leaving 14 bases between them. Germline V lookup: CDR1 DFQATT, CDR2 SNEGSKA (reference sequence). CDR3 sequence: CSAPRDGPTDTQYF. The CDR3, as DNA: TGCAGTGCTCCCCGGGACGGCCCCACAGATACGCAGTATTTT.

Ten or more counts support this clonotype. DNA of the CDR3: TGTGCCAGCAGCCACACAGGGGGGCACGAGCAGTACTTC. Translation: CASSHTGGHEQYF. The chain joins TRBV3-1 to TRBJ2-7; 8 bases align to TRBD1. The V and J ends lost 3 bases and 5 bases, in that order; junction bases with no gene match: 3. Germline V gives CDR1 LGHDT, CDR2 YNNKEL (reference sequence). The CDR3 extends over 13 amino acids.

This clonotype has ten or more counts. The gene calls are TRBV5-5 and TRBJ1-5; D remains unclear. Germline assignment: CDR1 SGHKS and CDR2 YYEKEE (reference sequence). The V end lost 0 bases, the J end lost 2 bases, and 15 bases lay between the germline ends. The CDR3 extends over 17 amino acids. The CDR3 loop is CASSLAPGGQRNQPQHF. Here the CDR3 DNA reads TGTGCCAGCAGCTTGGCACCTGGAGGCCAGCGCAATCAGCCCCAGCATTTT.

This clonotype has at least ten counts. V is TRBV28 and J is TRBJ1-1; D is perhaps TRBD1 (6 bases). V was shortened by 7 bases and J by 0 bases, with 15 bases between the two germline ends. This CDR3 is built from 15 residues. CDR1 and CDR2 (germline): MDHEN, SYDVKM. This chain's CDR3 is CASTQGPTMNTEAFF. CDR3 coding DNA: TGTGCCAGCACACAGGGCCCAACCATGAACACTGAAGCTTTCTTT.

This clonotype was observed many times. The rearrangement links TRBV5-1 to TRBJ2-7; a possible D gene is TRBD1 (5 bases). Germline-derived CDR1 and CDR2 are SGHRS and YFSETQ. CDR3 length: 12 amino acids. V lost 0 bases and J 6 bases, leaving 7 bases between the germline ends. CDR3 sequence: CASSLEGFEQYF. CDR3 DNA: TGCGCCAGCAGCTTGGAGGGGTTCGAGCAGTACTTC.

The chain carries TRBV6-2 or TRBV6-3 and TRBJ1-1; D unclear. V lost 6 bases and J lost 1, with 9 bases in between. CDR1 and CDR2 from the germline V gene are MNHEY and SVGEGT. There are 13 residues in the CDR3. CDR3 amino acids: CASSTTPNTEAFF. The CDR3, as DNA: TGTGCCAGCAGCACGACACCGAACACTGAAGCTTTCTTT.

This clonotype was seen at least ten times. V and J are TRBV12-3 or TRBV12-4 and TRBJ2-1; 10 nucleotides agree with TRBD1. This CDR3 has 15 residues. With 5 bases clipped from V and 7 bases from J, the junction kept 8 bases outside the gene matches. CDR3 amino acids: CASSTPGQGKNEQFF. The CDR3 DNA follows: TGTGCCAGCAGTACCCCGGGACAGGGGAAAAATGAGCAGTTCTTC.